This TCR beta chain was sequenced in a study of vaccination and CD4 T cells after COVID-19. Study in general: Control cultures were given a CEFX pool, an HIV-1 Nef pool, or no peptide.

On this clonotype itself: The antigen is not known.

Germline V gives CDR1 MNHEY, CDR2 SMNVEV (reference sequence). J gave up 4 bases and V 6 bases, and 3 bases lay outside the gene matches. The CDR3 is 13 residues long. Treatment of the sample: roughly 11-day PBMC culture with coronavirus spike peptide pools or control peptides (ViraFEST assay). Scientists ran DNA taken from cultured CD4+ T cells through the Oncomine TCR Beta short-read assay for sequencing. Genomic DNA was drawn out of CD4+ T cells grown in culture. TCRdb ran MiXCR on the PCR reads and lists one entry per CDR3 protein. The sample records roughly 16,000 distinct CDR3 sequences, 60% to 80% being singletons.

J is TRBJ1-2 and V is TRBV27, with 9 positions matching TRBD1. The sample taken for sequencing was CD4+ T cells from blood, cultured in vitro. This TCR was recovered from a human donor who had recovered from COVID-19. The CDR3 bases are TGTGCCAGCAGAAAGGACAGGGGCTATGGCTACACCTTC. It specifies CASRKDRGYGYTF.